This record looks at one T cell receptor (beta chain) sequence and its context. This entry comes from a study of blood T cell repertoires in COVID-19. Enrollment of patients from Seattle took place during active infection, with longitudinal follow-up. CDR3 size: 12 residues. V was clipped by 5 bases and J by 5 bases, with 7 bases between them. Per the authors' pipeline: The assay estimated nucleated cells by amplifying reference gene primers. Some clones are missing from TCRdb's copy, which holds only in-frame ones; the method was immunoSEQ multiplex PCR. V, J and clone size derive from that table, while D and trimming were established from the DNA sequence. The sample consists of about 440,000 clones, approximately 88% of them appearing once.

Sequencing was performed on peripheral blood. This receptor was identified in a woman in her 50s with COVID-19, enrolled during active disease. The rearrangement links TRBV12-3 or TRBV12-4 to TRBJ1-5, with a possible D match to TRBD1 (5 bases). In DNA, the CDR3 is TGTGCCAGCAGTAAAGGGGATCAGCCCCAGCATTTT. Translated: CASSKGDQPQHF.